Included here is one T cell receptor beta chain sequence, with context. The record originates from a study of blood T cell repertoires in COVID-19. Study summary: Samples of COVID-19 (acute and convalescent) were obtained from the United States, Italy and Spain. The analysed material was cDNA or gDNA that came from T cells, B-cell-depleted T cells, or PBMCs.

The CDR3 is 13 amino acids. The junction had 8 bases not matched to a gene; V was cut back by 4 bases and J by 8 bases. Per germline, CDR1 SQVTM and CDR2 ANQGSEA. Authors' analysis steps: It was from reference gene primer amplification that nucleated cell counts were estimated. TCRdb's table, derived via immunoSEQ multiplex PCR, lists solely in-frame clones and lacks some. V and J calls and clone size are copied from that table; D and trimming were computed from the DNA. Among approximately 200,000 clones listed, about 86% were seen once. The source material was peripheral blood. The origin of this receptor is a man in his sixties who had recovered from COVID-19. The chain joins TRBV29-1 to TRBJ1-3, with 7 bases lining up with TRBD1. In DNA form, the CDR3 reads TGCAGCGTTGCCCAGGCAGGGGGACACACCATATATTTT. Translated, it gives CSVAQAGGHTIYF.